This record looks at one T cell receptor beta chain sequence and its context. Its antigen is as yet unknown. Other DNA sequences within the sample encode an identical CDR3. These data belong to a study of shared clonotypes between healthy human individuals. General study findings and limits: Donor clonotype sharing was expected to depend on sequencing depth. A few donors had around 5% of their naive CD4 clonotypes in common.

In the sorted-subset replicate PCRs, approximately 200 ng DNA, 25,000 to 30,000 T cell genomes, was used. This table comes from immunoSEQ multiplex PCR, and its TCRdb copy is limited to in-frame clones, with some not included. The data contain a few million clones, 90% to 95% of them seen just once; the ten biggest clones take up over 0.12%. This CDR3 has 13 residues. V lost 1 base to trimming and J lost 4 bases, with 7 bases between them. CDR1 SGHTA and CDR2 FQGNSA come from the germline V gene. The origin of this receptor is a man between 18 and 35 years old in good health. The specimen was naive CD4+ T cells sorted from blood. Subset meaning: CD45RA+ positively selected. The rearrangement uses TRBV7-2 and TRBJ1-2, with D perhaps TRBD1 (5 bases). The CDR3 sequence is CASSLGQRYGYTF. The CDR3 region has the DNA TGTGCCAGCAGCTTAGGACAGCGCTATGGCTACACCTTC.